The 17 T cell receptor beta chains presented below share a single source sample, sequenced in a study of blood T cell repertoires in COVID-19. The assay was immunoSEQ multiplex PCR, and TCRdb's table has in-frame clones only and misses some. Of fewer than 350,000 clones in the sample, roughly nine tenths were seen once. The source material was PBMCs or T cells enriched from blood (not recorded which). The receptors were gathered from a woman aged 40-49 years who had recovered from COVID-19.

This chain links TRBV5-4 with TRBJ2-5, with TRBD2 matching over 8 bases. The J segment lost 7 bases and the V segment lost 4 bases, leaving 21 bases of the junction unmatched. The CDR3 is 18 amino acids. Germline V gives CDR1 SGHNT, CDR2 YYREEE (reference sequence). CDR3 sequence reads: CASSRNRRTGGPSGTQYF. CDR3 coding DNA: TGTGCCAGCAGCCGAAACCGACGAACGGGAGGGCCCTCGGGGACCCAGTACTTC.

The sample holds one count of this clone. The CDR3 nucleotides read TGTGCCACCAGTGAAGTCCCCCGGGACAGGGCTAACTATGGCTACACCTTC. It specifies CATSEVPRDRANYGYTF. V and J are TRBV24-1 and TRBJ1-2, with TRBD1 matching 9 bases. V lost 4 bases and J lost 0; bases outside the gene matches: 8. The CDR3 extends over 17 amino acids. Germline V gene sequence: CDR1 KGHDR, CDR2 SFDVKD.

CDR3 nucleotides: TGTGCCAGCAGCGTCCTTGCGACTAGGGCGGAGACCCAGTACTTC. This sequence encodes CASSVLATRAETQYF. The chain uses TRBV9 and TRBJ2-5, with a possible D match to TRBD2 (6 bases). This CDR3 comprises 15 residues. V was pared by 2 bases and J by 5 bases, with 16 bases between. The V gene's germline CDR1 is SGDLS and CDR2 YYNGEE.

The V gene is TRBV5-4, the J gene TRBJ1-2; D is ambiguous. The CDR3 is 15 amino acids. CDR1 is SGHNT, CDR2 YYREEE, per germline (reference sequence). Between the trimmed V and J ends, which lost 0 bases and 4 bases, there was a span of 13 bases. The CDR3 sequence is CASSLVDSPSYGYTF. Written as DNA, the CDR3 is TGTGCCAGCAGCTTGGTGGACTCTCCGTCCTATGGCTACACCTTC. The full variable domain, rest sourced from reference TRBV5-4 and TRBJ1-2, is ETGVTQSPTHLIKTRGQQVTLRCSSQSGHNTVSWYQQALGQGPQFIFQYYREEENGRGNFPPRFSGLQFPNYSSELNVNALELDDSALYLCASSLVDSPSYGYTFGSGTRLTVV.

The chain couples TRBV7-2 to TRBJ2-7; 11 bases agree with TRBD2. CDR1 is SGHTA and CDR2 is FQGNSA in the germline V gene. The CDR3 has 15 amino acids. Trimming cost V 5 bases and J 5 bases; bases outside gene matches: 8. CDR3 sequence: CASSTLAGGSHEQYF. Written as DNA, the CDR3 is TGTGCCAGCAGCACCCTAGCGGGAGGTTCCCACGAGCAGTACTTC. Variable domain in full (rest from reference TRBV7-2 and TRBJ2-7): GAGVSQSPSNKVTEKGKDVELRCDPISGHTALYWYRQSLGQGLEFLIYFQGNSAPDKSGLPSDRFSAERTGGSVSTLTIQRTQQEDSAVYLCASSTLAGGSHEQYFGPGTRLTVT.

The genes are TRBV19 and TRBJ1-5, with D possibly matching TRBD1 (5 bases). The CDR3 loop spans 17 amino acids. V dropped 5 bases and J dropped 0 bases, with 17 bases sitting between them. Germline V lookup: CDR1 LNHDA, CDR2 SQIVND (reference sequence). CDR3 coding DNA: TGTGCCAGTAGTGATCTGGGCAGGGTCTATAGCAATCAGCCCCAGCATTTT. It specifies CASSDLGRVYSNQPQHF.

V gene TRBV19 combines with J gene TRBJ2-5, with 7 bases identical to TRBD1. The germline V gene has CDR1 LNHDA and CDR2 SQIVND (reference sequence). The ends lost 5 bases at V and 0 bases at J; junction bases unmatched: 15. This CDR3 is 18 amino acids long. CDR3 coding DNA: TGTGCCAGTAGTCCCCAACTTCAGGGGGTCCCCAACCAAGAGACCCAGTACTTC. As protein: CASSPQLQGVPNQETQYF.

The table lists this clone with a few counts. The rearrangement uses TRBV28 and TRBJ1-2; D remains unclear. The CDR3 is 12 amino acids. Germline loops: CDR1 MDHEN, CDR2 SYDVKM. The germline V and J ends were trimmed by 5 bases and 8 bases, with 12 bases remaining between them. The CDR3 here is CASSQEWRGYTF. The CDR3 DNA reads as TGTGCCAGCAGTCAAGAATGGAGGGGCTACACCTTC.

The chain recombines TRBV6-5 with TRBJ1-2, with 9 bases lining up with TRBD1. J lost 8 bases, V lost 10 bases, and 14 bases had no gene match. This CDR3 has 14 amino acids. Germline CDR1 reads MNHEY; CDR2 reads SVGAGI. In nucleotides, the CDR3 is TGTGCCATCCGTGCCGTAGGGACAGGGAGGGGCTACACCTTC. Translated: CAIRAVGTGRGYTF.

The chain couples TRBV4-3 to TRBJ2-1; unclear D gene. Germline CDR1 is LGHNA and CDR2 is YSLEER. The CDR3 length is 13 residues. The V and J ends lost 4 bases and 8 bases respectively, with 12 bases between them. CDR3 nucleotides: TGCGCCAGCAGCCCCTCGATCCGGGATGAGCAGTTCTTC. Amino acids: CASSPSIRDEQFF.

The chain uses TRBV27 and TRBJ2-7; 7 bases match TRBD2. Germline-derived CDR1 and CDR2 are MNHEY and SMNVEV (reference sequence). J gave up 3 bases and V 3 bases, and 8 bases lay outside the gene matches. CDR3 size: 15 residues. The CDR3 sequence: CASSLLGLPNYEQYF. Here the CDR3 DNA reads TGTGCCAGCAGTTTGTTGGGACTACCCAACTACGAGCAGTACTTC.

V and J are TRBV29-1 and TRBJ2-7; D gene uncertain. The CDR3 runs 13 residues. With 4 bases removed from V and 0 bases from J, the gap between germline ends came to 10 bases. Looked up from germline, CDR1 is SQVTM and CDR2 is ANQGSEA. The CDR3 bases are TGCAGCGTTGGGCAGTCCCACTCCTACGAGCAGTACTTC. Translating it yields CSVGQSHSYEQYF.

The chain couples TRBV24-1 to TRBJ2-1, with 9 bases matching TRBD1. This CDR3 has 16 amino acids. Trimming at V came to 4 bases and at J to 1 base, leaving 4 bases not matched to a gene. Germline CDR1 KGHDR, CDR2 SFDVKD. CDR3 in amino acids: CATSEGQGRSYNEQFF. In DNA, the CDR3 is TGTGCCACCAGTGAGGGACAGGGAAGGTCCTACAATGAGCAGTTCTTC.

The chain recombines TRBV18 with TRBJ2-1; tentatively, D is TRBD1 (5 bases). The CDR3 has 15 amino acids. V was pared by 4 bases and J by 2 bases, with 12 bases between. Germline loops: CDR1 KGHSH, CDR2 LQKENI. The CDR3, as DNA: TGTGCCAGCTCACTTGTGGACACAGCCTACAATGAGCAGTTCTTC. Its translation: CASSLVDTAYNEQFF.

The J gene is TRBJ2-1, the V gene TRBV7-2; 12 positions agree with TRBD2. The V segment lost 4 bases and the J segment 10 bases; nucleotides outside the gene matches: 5. The length of the CDR3 is 14 residues. The germline V gene encodes CDR1 SGHTA and CDR2 FQGNSA. CDR3 coding DNA: TGTGCCAGCAGCTCGACTAGCGGGAGTCGAGAGCAGTTCTTC. This gives the protein CASSSTSGSREQFF.

This sequence joins TRBV6-5 and TRBJ1-2; the match to TRBD1 covers 8 bases. V lost 6 bases and J lost 1; bases outside the gene matches: 4. Per the germline V gene, CDR1 is MNHEY and CDR2 is SVGAGI. The CDR3 is 14 residues long. CDR3 DNA sequence: TGTGCCAGCAGACCCGGACAGGGTAACTATGGCTACACCTTC. Its protein is CASRPGQGNYGYTF.

This clone was seen ten or more times. The gene calls are TRBV29-1 and TRBJ1-3; possibly TRBD1 for D (6 bases). The CDR3 is made up of 13 amino acids. Trimming cost V 2 bases and J 6 bases, with 11 bases left between them. The germline V gene has CDR1 SQVTM and CDR2 ANQGSEA. The CDR3 sequence: CSVEQGRQNTIYF. The CDR3 nucleotides are TGCAGCGTTGAACAGGGGCGCCAAAACACCATATATTTT.